This TCR beta chain was sequenced for a study of T-cell reconstitution after alpha-beta-depleted transplantation in children (dated by TCRdb to 2015 to 2016). Notes on the research overall: Using TCR repertoire profiling, the study quantitatively followed how T-cell immune reconstitution unfolded in children after TCRalphabeta/CD19-depleted allogeneic hematopoietic cell transplantation.

To prepare the library, PCR was applied. The sequencing machine was an Illumina HiSeq 2500. TCR libraries were prepared with molecular barcoding, using unique molecular identifiers to normalize TCRbeta repertoire quantification. TCRdb ran its own pipeline on the public reads, namely fastp trimming at Q25 and MiXCR clone calling, and kept in-frame beta chains. When rows share a CDR3 protein, they turn into one entry using the most common DNA and genes. This sample has about 400,000 distinct CDR3 sequences in its table, and around 20% of those were observed once. Jointly, the top ten make up approximately 3.8% of the sample. Including the terminal cysteine and phenylalanine, the CDR3 comprises 19 residues. The sequence is cut down to CDR3 DNA, 57 bases in frame from base 1. The junction shows trimming of 0 bases on V and 1 base on J, and the gene matches do not reach 11 bases of it. As encoded in the germline V gene, CDR1 is LGHNA while CDR2 is YNFKEQ.

On this clonotype: Its target antigen remains unknown. No qualities accompany the bases; no much larger clone lies one base away.

This clonotype originated in a human donor who donated a stem cell graft to a child with acute myeloid leukemia. The V and J genes are TRBV4-2 and TRBJ2-1; 8 central nucleotides agree with TRBD2. The sequenced sample was PBMCs from the stem cell graft donor, obtained from the stem cell graft. In nucleotides, the sequence is TGTGCCAGCAGCCAAGATCCCCGGGAGGGAGCGAATTCCTACAATGAGCAGTTCTTC. Protein translation: CASSQDPREGANSYNEQFF.